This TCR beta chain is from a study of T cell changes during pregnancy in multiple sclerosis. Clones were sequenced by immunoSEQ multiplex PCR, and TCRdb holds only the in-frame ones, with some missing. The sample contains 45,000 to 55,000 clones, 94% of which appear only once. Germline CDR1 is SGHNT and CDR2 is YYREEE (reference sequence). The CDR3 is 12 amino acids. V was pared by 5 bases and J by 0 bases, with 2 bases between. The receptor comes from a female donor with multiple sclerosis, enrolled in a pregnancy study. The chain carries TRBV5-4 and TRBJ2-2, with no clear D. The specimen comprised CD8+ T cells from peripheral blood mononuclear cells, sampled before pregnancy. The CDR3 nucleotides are TGTGCCAGCAGTACGAACACCGGGGAGCTGTTTTTT. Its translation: CASSTNTGELFF.